Presented here are 13 T cell receptor beta chains from one specimen sequenced in a study of cytomegalovirus exposure and HLA in healthy donors. It was with 60 Vbeta and 13 Jbeta primers that the PCR ran. The table came from immunoSEQ multiplex PCR; TCRdb's copy has only in-frame clones and leaves some out. The sample consists of some 120,000 clones, 75% of them appearing once. The specimen sequenced was PBMCs. The receptors originated from a man aged 30 to 45 in good health and CMV-seronegative.

The chain recombines TRBV30 with TRBJ1-4; D gene ambiguous. There are 13 residues in the CDR3. Between the trimmed V and J ends, which lost 0 bases and 8 bases, there was a span of 10 bases. Germline CDR1 reads GTSNPN; CDR2 reads SVGIG (reference sequence). CDR3 region: CAWSVREGEKLFF. The CDR3 nucleotides read TGTGCCTGGAGTGTACGGGAGGGAGAAAAACTGTTTTTT. Supplemented by reference TRBV30 and TRBJ1-4, the full variable domain reads SQTIHQWPATLVQPVGSPLSLECTVEGTSNPNLYWYRQAAGRGLQLLFYSVGIGQISSEVPQNLSASRPQDRQFILSSKKLLLSDSGFYLCAWSVREGEKLFFGSGTQLSVL.

The genes are TRBV4-2 and TRBJ2-1; 8 nucleotides line up with TRBD2. V gave up 5 bases and J gave up 8 bases; unmatched junction bases: 11. Germline V gene sequence: CDR1 LGHNA, CDR2 YNFKEQ. The CDR3 is 15 amino acids. The CDR3, as DNA: TGTGCCAGCAGCAGCGGAACTAGCGGTATCGATGAGCAGTTCTTC. Encoded protein: CASSSGTSGIDEQFF.

The gene calls are TRBV6-4 and TRBJ2-1; TRBD2 matches at 11 bases. J was trimmed by 2 bases and V by 3 bases; bases with no gene match: 0. The germline V gene encodes CDR1 MRHNA and CDR2 SNTAGT. This CDR3 region has 15 residues. For the CDR3, the DNA is TGTGCCAGCAGTGAACTAGCGGGAGCCTACAATGAGCAGTTCTTC. Translation gives CASSELAGAYNEQFF.

This clone occurred a few times. The chain combines TRBV4-3 with TRBJ2-5, with D maybe TRBD1 (6 bases). V dropped 8 bases and J dropped 3 bases, with 16 bases sitting between them. The CDR3 loop spans 14 amino acids. CDR1 and CDR2 (germline): LGHNA, YSLEER. The CDR3 region is CASRNREGKETQYF. Here the CDR3 DNA reads TGCGCCAGCCGGAACAGGGAAGGCAAAGAGACCCAGTACTTC.

CDR3: CASRGLVPSGELFF. In DNA form, the CDR3 reads TGTGCCAGCAGGGGACTAGTTCCGTCCGGGGAGCTGTTTTTT. The V call is TRBV6-1, the J call TRBJ2-2, with 8 bases matching TRBD2. Germline values: CDR1 MNHNS, CDR2 SASEGT. This CDR3 is 14 amino acids long. The ends lost 6 bases at V and 6 bases at J; junction bases unmatched: 6.

The chain employs TRBV7-2 and TRBJ1-4; 7 bases map to TRBD1. CDR3 length equals 14 residues. From germline, CDR1 is SGHTA and CDR2 FQGNSA. The ends lost 2 bases at V and 8 bases at J; junction bases unmatched: 5. CDR3 nucleotide sequence: TGTGCCAGCAGCTTACAACAGGGGCACGAAAAACTGTTTTTT. Protein sequence: CASSLQQGHEKLFF.

The V call is TRBV6-1, the J call TRBJ2-7; 8 bases agree with TRBD1. Losses at the gene ends were 11 bases for V and 0 bases for J; bases not matched to a gene: 3. The CDR3 contains 12 residues. Germline V gene data show CDR1 as MNHNS and CDR2 as SASEGT. CDR3 amino acids: CAGGQGSYEQYF. The CDR3, as DNA: TGTGCCGGCGGACAGGGCTCCTACGAGCAGTACTTC.

The rearrangement uses TRBV4-3 and TRBJ1-6; D is perhaps TRBD1 (6 bases). V was shortened by 5 bases and J by 8 bases, with 13 bases between the two germline ends. From germline, CDR1 is LGHNA and CDR2 YSLEER. The CDR3 contains 14 residues. CDR3 residues: CASSDRNVYSPLHF. CDR3 bases: TGCGCCAGCAGCGACAGGAACGTTTATTCACCCCTCCACTTT.

The chain joins TRBV5-1 to TRBJ1-2; D possibly corresponds to TRBD1 (5 bases). The CDR3 sequence is 16 residues long. Trimming took off 1 base at V and 2 bases at J, with 15 bases between the two ends. From germline, CDR1 is SGHRS and CDR2 YFSETQ. CDR3 sequence reads: CASSLSAGNGNYGYTF. CDR3 coding DNA: TGCGCCAGCAGCTTGTCGGCAGGGAACGGAAACTATGGCTACACCTTC.

The chain recombines TRBV28 with TRBJ1-5; TRBD1 is a possible D gene (6 bases). The CDR3 sequence is 15 residues long. The V end was cut by 2 bases, the J end by 3 bases, with 11 bases between. Germline lookup yields CDR1 MDHEN and CDR2 SYDVKM. The CDR3 bases are TGTGCCAGCAGTTTACTACAGGGAGACAATCAGCCCCAGCATTTT. It specifies CASSLLQGDNQPQHF.

This sequence joins TRBV5-6 and TRBJ2-1, with 8 nucleotides matching TRBD1. This CDR3 has 15 residues. The germline V gene encodes CDR1 SGHDT and CDR2 YYEEEE. Losses at the gene ends were 0 bases for V and 3 bases for J; bases not matched to a gene: 2. The CDR3 here is CASSLETGGYNEQFF. In nucleotides, the CDR3 is TGTGCCAGCAGCTTGGAAACAGGGGGCTACAATGAGCAGTTCTTC.

There are a few counts of this clone. This chain joins TRBV28 and TRBJ2-2; TRBD1 matches at 8 bases. From germline, CDR1 is MDHEN and CDR2 SYDVKM. V lost 5 bases, J lost 5 bases, and 16 bases stayed unmatched. The CDR3 has 18 residues. Here the CDR3 DNA reads TGTGCCAGCAGTCCAGCGGTGGGGCAGGGGGCGCGGACCGGGGAGCTGTTTTTT. Translating gives CASSPAVGQGARTGELFF.

The chain combines TRBV6-1 with TRBJ2-7; possible D gene TRBD1, 5 bases. The CDR3 is 11 residues long. In germline, CDR1 is MNHNS, CDR2 SASEGT. The germline V and J ends were trimmed by 11 bases and 4 bases, with 12 bases remaining between them. CDR3 in DNA: TGTGCCGTACAGACAGTATACGAGCAGTACTTC. Its translation is CAVQTVYEQYF.